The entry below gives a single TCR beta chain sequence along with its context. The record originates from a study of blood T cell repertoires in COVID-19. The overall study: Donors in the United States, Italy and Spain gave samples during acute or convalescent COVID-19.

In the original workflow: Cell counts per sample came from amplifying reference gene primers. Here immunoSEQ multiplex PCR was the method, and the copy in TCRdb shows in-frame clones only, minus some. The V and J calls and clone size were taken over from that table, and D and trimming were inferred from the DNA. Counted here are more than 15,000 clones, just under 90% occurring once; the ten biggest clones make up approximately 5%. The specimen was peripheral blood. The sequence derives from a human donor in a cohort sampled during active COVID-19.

The CDR3 protein is CASSEGNRGTEAFF. The CDR3 DNA reads TGTGCCAGCAGCGAGGGGAACAGGGGCACTGAAGCTTTCTTT. V gene TRBV9 combines with J gene TRBJ1-1, with 7 bases that match TRBD1. V gave up 3 bases and J gave up 4 bases; unmatched junction bases: 6. The germline V gene encodes CDR1 SGDLS and CDR2 YYNGEE. The length of the CDR3 is 14 residues.